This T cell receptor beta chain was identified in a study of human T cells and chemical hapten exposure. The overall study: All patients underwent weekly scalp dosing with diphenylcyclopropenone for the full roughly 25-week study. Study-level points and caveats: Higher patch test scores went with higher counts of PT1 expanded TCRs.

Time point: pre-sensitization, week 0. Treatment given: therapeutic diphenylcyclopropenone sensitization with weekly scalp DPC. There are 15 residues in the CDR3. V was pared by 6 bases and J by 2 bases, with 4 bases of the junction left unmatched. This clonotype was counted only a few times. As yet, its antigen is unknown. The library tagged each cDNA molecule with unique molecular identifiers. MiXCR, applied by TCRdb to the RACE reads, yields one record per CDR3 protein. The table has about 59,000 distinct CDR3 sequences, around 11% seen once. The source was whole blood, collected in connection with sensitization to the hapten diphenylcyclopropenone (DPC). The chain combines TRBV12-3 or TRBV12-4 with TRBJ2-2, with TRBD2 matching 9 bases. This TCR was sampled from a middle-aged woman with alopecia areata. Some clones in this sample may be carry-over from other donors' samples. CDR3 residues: CASRPGLANTGELFF. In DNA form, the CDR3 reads TGTGCCAGCAGGCCGGGACTAGCAAACACCGGGGAGCTGTTTTTT.